This note documents a single T cell receptor (beta chain) sequence. Data came from immunoSEQ multiplex PCR; TCRdb stores just in-frame clones and leaves some out. The sample consists of under 90,000 clones, roughly 94% of them appearing once. Germline assignment: CDR1 GTSNPN and CDR2 SVGIG (reference sequence). J was trimmed by 8 bases and V by 6 bases; bases with no gene match: 13. The CDR3 contains 14 residues. This sample was taken from a study of T cell changes during pregnancy in multiple sclerosis. This sequence joins TRBV30 and TRBJ1-1, with 9 bases fitting TRBD1. The TCR was taken from a female donor in good health, enrolled as a control in a pregnancy study. This sample comprised peripheral blood, obtained in the second trimester of pregnancy. Written as DNA, the CDR3 is TGTGCCTGCCAGAGAGTTCCGGGACAGGGAGAAGCTTTCTTT. Protein: CACQRVPGQGEAFF.